The entry below gives a single TCR beta chain sequence along with its context. Its antigen has not been determined. Base qualities are not at hand, and no much larger clone is one base apart. Sequences GTSNPN (CDR1) and SVGIG (CDR2) are obtained from the germline V gene (reference sequence). V and J lose 4 bases and 4 bases, and a span of 13 bases separates them. The CDR3 covers 14 residues, taking in both the cysteine and the phenylalanine. Of the read, only the CDR3 DNA is kept; its 42 bases are in frame from base 1. TCRbeta CDR3 regions were amplified from genomic DNA by means of the immunoSEQ Assay, a bias-controlled multiplex PCR. In the original analysis: Within the assay, amplification of reference gene primers was used to estimate how many nucleated cells each sample contained. Sequence reads were collapsed and filtered to measure the absolute abundance of every unique TCRbeta CDR3 rearrangement. For each sample, productive Simpson clonality was calculated as the square root of Simpson's diversity index over productive rearrangements. TCRdb provides this immuneACCESS table in a form limited to in-frame rearrangements. Some clones are lacking; in checked studies, under half of them reflect an unresolved V gene, and why the rest are absent is not known. V and J calls and clone size are as listed in that table; D and trimming were resolved from the DNA. The sample table lists about 100,000 clones, 80% of them with a count of one. Clones ranked in the top ten supply around 10% of the sample.

This record belongs to a study of blood T cell repertoires in COVID-19 (dated by TCRdb to 2020 to 2022). As for the study more broadly: The collaborator samples originated in the United States, Italy and Spain and spanned the acute and convalescent phases of COVID-19. The prospective study material was composed of cDNA or gDNA derived from T cells, B-cell-depleted T cells, or PBMCs. Deeply sampled blood TCRbeta repertoires from subjects exposed to, actively infected with, or recovered from COVID-19 were included in the dataset. A freely available public database, intended as a resource for researchers studying the immune response to SARS-CoV-2, is where the repertoires were released. Samples came from the ongoing ImmuneRACE study (first 160 participants) plus 1,254 subjects from 6 global collaborators. Nearly every sample came with metadata listing a de-identified subject ID, COVID-19 status, age in years and sex. Where available, HLA class I and class II types were obtained from metadata supplied by the sample provider rather than from assay-based typing. Broad study findings and their caveats: Clinical and demographic metadata were provided uncurated, with the amount varying by source and participant.

The collaborating institutions used their own protocols to collect whole blood in K2EDTA tubes. For TCRbeta analysis, collaborators shipped samples in one of three forms: frozen whole blood, isolated PBMCs, or DNA extracted from either of those sample types. The TCR originated in a woman in her seventies with acute or convalescent COVID-19. The material sequenced was peripheral blood. Rearrangement joined TRBV30 to TRBJ2-2; no confident D gene assignment can be made. The CDR3 reads CAWTNRPGTGELFF. At the DNA level, the sequence is TGTGCCTGGACTAATAGACCGGGCACCGGGGAGCTGTTTTTT.